This record looks at one T cell receptor beta chain sequence and its context. The antigen is undetermined. Each sample yielded at least 6 micrograms of PBMC total RNA. Germline CDR1 is SGHTA and CDR2 is FQGNSA. V dropped 1 base and J dropped 10 bases, with 22 bases sitting between them. This CDR3 region has 16 residues. Alongside a J-beta primer mix, a sample-barcoded 5' primer served in a second PCR lasting roughly 7 to 11 cycles. MiXCR, run by TCRdb on the 5' RACE reads, gives a single entry per CDR3 protein. The sample consists of some 1.5 million distinct CDR3 sequences, about 30% of them appearing once. The sample originates from a study of blood T cells in healthy people across ages. Findings and limits, study-wide: Researchers said unsorted PBMCs prevented a conclusive naive versus antigen-experienced comparison. The recorded TCR beta diversity per million T cells decreased in a roughly linear manner with age. A strong correlation was seen between TCR beta diversity and naive T cell percentage.

The specimen sequenced was blood. This clonotype was obtained from a woman under 40 in good health. The chain combines TRBV7-2 with TRBJ1-1; possibly TRBD1 for D (5 bases). Here the CDR3 reads CASSLVRGGIKDLAFF. CDR3 sequence (DNA): TGTGCCAGCAGCTTAGTCCGTGGGGGGATAAAAGATTTAGCTTTCTTT. Supplemented by reference TRBV7-2 and TRBJ1-1, the full variable domain reads GAGVSQSPSNKVTEKGKDVELRCDPISGHTALYWYRQSLGQGLEFLIYFQGNSAPDKSGLPSDRFSAERTGGSVSTLTIQRTQQEDSAVYLCASSLVRGGIKDLAFFGQGTRLTVV.